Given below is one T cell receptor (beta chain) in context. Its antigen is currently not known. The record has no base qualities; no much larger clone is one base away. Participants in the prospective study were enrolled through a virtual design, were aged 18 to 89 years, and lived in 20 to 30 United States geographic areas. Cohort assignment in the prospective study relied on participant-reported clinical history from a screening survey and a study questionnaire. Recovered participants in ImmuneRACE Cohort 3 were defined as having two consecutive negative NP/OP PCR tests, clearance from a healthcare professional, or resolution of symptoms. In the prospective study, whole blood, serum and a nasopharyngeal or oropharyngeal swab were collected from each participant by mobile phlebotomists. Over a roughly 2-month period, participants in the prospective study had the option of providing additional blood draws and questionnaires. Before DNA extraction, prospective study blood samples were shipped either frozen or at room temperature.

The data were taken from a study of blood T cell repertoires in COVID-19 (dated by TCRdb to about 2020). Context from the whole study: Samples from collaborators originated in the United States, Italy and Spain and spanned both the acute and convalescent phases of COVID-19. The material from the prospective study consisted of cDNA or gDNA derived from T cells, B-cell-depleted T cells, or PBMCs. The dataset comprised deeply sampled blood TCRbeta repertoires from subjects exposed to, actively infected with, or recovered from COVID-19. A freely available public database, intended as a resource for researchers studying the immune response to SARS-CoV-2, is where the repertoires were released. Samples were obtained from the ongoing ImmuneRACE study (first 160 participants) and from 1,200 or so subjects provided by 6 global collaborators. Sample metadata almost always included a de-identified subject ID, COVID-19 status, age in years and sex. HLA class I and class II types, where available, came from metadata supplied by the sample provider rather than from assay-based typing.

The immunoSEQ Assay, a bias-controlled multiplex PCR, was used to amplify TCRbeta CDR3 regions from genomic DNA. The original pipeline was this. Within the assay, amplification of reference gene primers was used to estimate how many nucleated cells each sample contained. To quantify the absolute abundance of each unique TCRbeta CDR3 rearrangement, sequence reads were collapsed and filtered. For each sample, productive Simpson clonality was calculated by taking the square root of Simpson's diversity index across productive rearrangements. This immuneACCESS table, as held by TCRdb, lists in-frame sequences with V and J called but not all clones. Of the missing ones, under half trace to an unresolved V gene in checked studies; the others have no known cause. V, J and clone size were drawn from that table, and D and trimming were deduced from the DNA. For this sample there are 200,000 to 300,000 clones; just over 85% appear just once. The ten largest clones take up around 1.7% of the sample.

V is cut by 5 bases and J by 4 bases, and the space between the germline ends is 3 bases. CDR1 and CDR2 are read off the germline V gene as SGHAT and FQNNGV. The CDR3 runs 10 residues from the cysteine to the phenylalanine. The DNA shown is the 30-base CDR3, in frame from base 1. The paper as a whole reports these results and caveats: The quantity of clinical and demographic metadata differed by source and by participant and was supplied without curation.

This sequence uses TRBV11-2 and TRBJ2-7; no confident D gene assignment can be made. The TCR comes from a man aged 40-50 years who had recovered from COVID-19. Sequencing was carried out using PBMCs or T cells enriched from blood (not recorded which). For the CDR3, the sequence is CASSIYEQYF. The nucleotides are TGTGCCAGCAGCATATACGAGCAGTACTTC. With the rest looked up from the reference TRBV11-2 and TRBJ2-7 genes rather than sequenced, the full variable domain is EAGVAQSPRYKIIEKRQSVAFWCNPISGHATLYWYQQILGQGPKLLIQFQNNGVVDDSQLPKDRFSAERLKGVDSTLKIQPAKLEDSAVYLCASSIYEQYFGPGTRLTVT.